This is a list of T cell receptor beta chains from one sample in a study of PD-1 blockade in classical Hodgkin lymphoma. Data came from immunoSEQ multiplex PCR; TCRdb stores just in-frame clones and leaves some out. The table includes about 20,000 clones, roughly 82% detected once. The sample in question was CD8+ T cells from blood, obtained before the fourth cycle of nivolumab. These receptor sequences come from a human donor with classical Hodgkin lymphoma. The CDR3 runs from the conserved cysteine through the conserved F or W. A D gene is named only where the DNA matches it firmly. Clone size is not always given. Where it is, it says once, few, many or a class for expanded clones.

cdr3_aa cdr3_nt j_call v_call d_call clone_size
CATSSFSSGGAYNEQFF TGTGCCACCAGCAGTTTTTCTAGTGGGGGGGCGTACAATGAGCAGTTCTTC TRBJ2-1 TRBV15 . .
CASSSGPLGEQYF TGTGCCAGCAGTTCCGGCCCCTTAGGGGAGCAGTACTTC TRBJ2-7 TRBV6-6 . .
CASSQMRQGELFF TGCGCCAGCAGCCAAATGCGACAGGGGGAGCTGTTTTTT TRBJ2-2 TRBV4-1 . once
CASNHRGSTDTQYF TGTGCCAGCAACCACAGGGGGAGCACAGATACGCAGTATTTT TRBJ2-3 TRBV6-6 TRBD1 .
CASSAIRDRDYNSPLHF TGTGCCAGCAGCGCTATCCGGGACAGGGACTATAATTCACCCCTCCACTTT TRBJ1-6 TRBV11-2 TRBD1 .
CASSEWGGGETGELFF TGTGCCAGCAGTGAATGGGGAGGGGGCGAGACCGGGGAGCTGTTTTTT TRBJ2-2 TRBV25-1 . .
CASSLEGRSSYNSPLHF TGTGCCAGCAGCTTAGAAGGCAGGAGCTCCTATAATTCACCCCTCCACTTT TRBJ1-6 TRBV11-2 . .
CASTAGSLRDTQYF TGTGCCAGCACCGCGGGCTCTTTAAGGGATACGCAGTATTTT TRBJ2-3 TRBV6-1 . .
CASSAGLAGFNPSTDTQYF TGTGCCAGCTCAGCTGGACTAGCGGGGTTTAACCCTAGCACAGATACGCAGTATTTT TRBJ2-3 TRBV18 TRBD2 .
CASSYPAGHINYGYTF TGTGCCAGCAGCTACCCGGCGGGACACATAAACTATGGCTACACCTTC TRBJ1-2 TRBV7-9 . few
CASSGSSVNEQFF TGTGCCAGCAGTGGGAGTAGCGTCAATGAGCAGTTCTTC TRBJ2-1 TRBV2 . .
CASSLVFGGTDTQYF TGTGCCAGCAGCTTAGTTTTCGGGGGGACAGATACGCAGTATTTT TRBJ2-3 TRBV7-9 TRBD2 .
CASSPSDSNYEQYF TGCGCCAGCAGCCCATCGGACAGCAACTACGAGCAGTACTTC TRBJ2-7 TRBV4-1 . .
CASSLMVSETQYF TGTGCCAGCAGTTTAATGGTCTCCGAGACCCAGTACTTC TRBJ2-5 TRBV27 . once
CATSRGGRAGDSPLHF TGTGCCACCAGCAGAGGAGGGCGGGCAGGGGATTCACCCCTCCACTTT TRBJ1-6 TRBV15 . .
CASSPGPGQGAGEQYF TGTGCCAGTAGTCCTGGTCCGGGACAGGGGGCGGGCGAGCAGTACTTC TRBJ2-7 TRBV19 TRBD1 .
CASSQGSRDSETQYF TGCGCCAGCAGCCAAGGATCCAGGGACTCTGAGACCCAGTACTTC TRBJ2-5 TRBV4-3 . .
CASSPAGTNQPQHF TGTGCCAGCAGCCCCGCGGGCACCAATCAGCCCCAGCATTTT TRBJ1-5 TRBV7-9 . .
CASGSEGGYGYTF TGTGCCAGCGGGTCGGAGGGGGGATATGGCTACACCTTC TRBJ1-2 TRBV19 . once
CASSLSRDLVGGSPLHF TGTGCCAGCAGCTTATCAAGGGACCTGGTCGGAGGTTCACCCCTCCACTTT TRBJ1-6 TRBV7-8 . .
CASTQRMDRRGVGAFF TGTGCCAGTACCCAAAGAATGGACAGGAGAGGTGTAGGAGCTTTCTTT TRBJ1-1 TRBV19 TRBD1 .
CASSSRDRASYNEQFF TGTGCCAGCAGCAGCCGGGACAGGGCCTCCTACAATGAGCAGTTCTTC TRBJ2-1 TRBV7-6 TRBD1 once
CASSIVGTGNEQFF TGTGCCAGTAGTATAGTCGGGACAGGCAATGAGCAGTTCTTC TRBJ2-1 TRBV19 TRBD1 .
CASSAGGTNNEQFF TGTGCCAGCAGCGCGGGGGGGACTAACAATGAGCAGTTCTTC TRBJ2-1 TRBV7-6 TRBD2 .
CASSFVGAGVNEQFF TGTGCCAGCAGCTTCGTGGGGGCGGGGGTCAATGAGCAGTTCTTC TRBJ2-1 TRBV7-2 . .
CASSQRTGIEAFF TGCGCCAGCAGCCAGCGGACAGGGATTGAAGCTTTCTTT TRBJ1-1 TRBV4-3 TRBD1 .
CASSLKGLRDRGHEQYF TGCGCCAGCAGCCTCAAGGGGCTACGGGACAGGGGCCACGAGCAGTACTTC TRBJ2-7 TRBV4-3 TRBD1 .
CASSERRGYSSSYNEQFF TGTGCCAGCAGTGAACGTCGGGGTTACTCCAGCTCCTACAATGAGCAGTTCTTC TRBJ2-1 TRBV2 . .
CASSSTSGGTSSTDTQYF TGTGCCAGCAGCTCCACTAGCGGGGGGACCTCTAGCACAGATACGCAGTATTTT TRBJ2-3 TRBV11-2 TRBD2 .
CASSPMRGGGDEQFF TGTGCCAGCAGCCCCATGCGGGGGGGCGGGGATGAGCAGTTCTTC TRBJ2-1 TRBV7-9 TRBD2 .
CASSEALIAGYYEQYF TGTGCCAGCAGTGAAGCGCTAATAGCGGGGTATTACGAGCAGTACTTC TRBJ2-7 TRBV6-1 TRBD2 .
CASSIGTNEQFF TGTGCCAGTAGTATAGGAACGAATGAGCAGTTCTTC TRBJ2-1 TRBV19 . .
CASSGGEVGYTF TGTGCCAGCAGCGGAGGAGAGGTTGGCTACACCTTC TRBJ1-2 TRBV9 . few
CASSLGLGEAFF TGCGCCAGCAGCTTGGGTTTGGGGGAAGCTTTCTTT TRBJ1-1 TRBV5-1 . .
CASSFYTNQPQHF TGTGCCAGCAGCTTTTACACAAATCAGCCCCAGCATTTT TRBJ1-5 TRBV7-2 . .
CASSLPTGDYEQYF TGTGCCAGCAGCTTACCCACAGGGGACTACGAGCAGTACTTC TRBJ2-7 TRBV11-2 TRBD1 .
CASSASRQGNGELFF TGTGCCAGCAGTGCGAGTAGGCAGGGCAACGGGGAGCTGTTTTTT TRBJ2-2 TRBV6-4 . .
CASKTESSYNEQFF TGTGCCAGCAAGACGGAGAGCTCCTACAATGAGCAGTTCTTC TRBJ2-1 TRBV6-1 . .
CASSLGPGRSYNEQFF TGTGCCAGCAGCTTAGGTCCGGGGCGCTCCTACAATGAGCAGTTCTTC TRBJ2-1 TRBV9 . .
CASSLGVGGSGNQPQHF TGCGCCAGCAGCTTGGGCGTAGGGGGGAGCGGTAATCAGCCCCAGCATTTT TRBJ1-5 TRBV5-1 . .
CASSTGDRMEYEQYF TGCGCCAGCAGCACCGGGGACAGGATGGAATACGAGCAGTACTTC TRBJ2-7 TRBV5-1 TRBD1 .
CASSLALGLAEGYEQYF TGTGCCAGCAGCTTAGCCCTGGGACTAGCGGAGGGTTACGAGCAGTACTTC TRBJ2-7 TRBV7-9 TRBD2 .
CATSREGQGLGYTF TGTGCCACCAGCAGAGAAGGACAGGGACTCGGCTACACCTTC TRBJ1-2 TRBV15 TRBD1 .
CASSLQQTWRDNQPQHF TGTGCCAGCAGCTTACAACAGACGTGGAGAGACAATCAGCCCCAGCATTTT TRBJ1-5 TRBV11-1 . .
CAWSDGLKLFF TGTGCCTGGAGTGACGGGCTAAAACTGTTTTTT TRBJ1-4 TRBV30 . .
CASSAPRLAGDILLYEQYF TGTGCCAGCAGTGCACCCCGACTAGCGGGGGACATACTACTTTACGAGCAGTACTTC TRBJ2-7 TRBV27 TRBD2 .
CASSPWTANQETQYF TGTGCCAGCAGTCCGTGGACAGCAAACCAAGAGACCCAGTACTTC TRBJ2-5 TRBV28 . .
CASSLSPAGVYEQYF TGTGCCAGCAGTTTATCCCCGGCGGGGGTCTACGAGCAGTACTTC TRBJ2-7 TRBV27 TRBD2 .
CASSIPGLAGYTF TGTGCCAGTAGTATTCCAGGGTTGGCTGGCTACACCTTC TRBJ1-2 TRBV19 . .
CASSQALAGDYNEQFF TGTGCCAGCAGCCAGGCTCTAGCGGGGGATTACAATGAGCAGTTCTTC TRBJ2-1 TRBV4-2 TRBD2 once
CASSEERGPYEQYF TGTGCCAGCAGTGAGGAGAGGGGTCCCTACGAGCAGTACTTC TRBJ2-7 TRBV25-1 . .
CASSRLGGAADEQYF TGTGCCAGCAGCAGATTAGGGGGGGCCGCTGACGAGCAGTACTTC TRBJ2-7 TRBV5-4 . .
CASQGPSLSTIYF TGTGCCAGCCAGGGTCCCTCTTTAAGCACCATATATTTT TRBJ1-3 TRBV6-5 . few
CASSLRNSGTEAFF TGTGCCAGCAGCCTACGAAACTCAGGGACTGAAGCTTTCTTT TRBJ1-1 TRBV7-8 . .
CSVLNVQGYEQYF TGCAGCGTTCTGAATGTACAGGGATACGAGCAGTACTTC TRBJ2-7 TRBV29-1 . .
CASSQVDTGELFF TGTGCCAGCAGCCAAGTGGACACCGGGGAGCTGTTTTTT TRBJ2-2 TRBV4-2 . once
CASTQGQGYTEAFF TGTGCCAGCACCCAGGGACAGGGGTACACTGAAGCTTTCTTT TRBJ1-1 TRBV27 TRBD1 .
CASSLGLVWGEQFF TGTGCCAGCAGTCTGGGGTTAGTGTGGGGTGAGCAGTTCTTC TRBJ2-1 TRBV27 . .